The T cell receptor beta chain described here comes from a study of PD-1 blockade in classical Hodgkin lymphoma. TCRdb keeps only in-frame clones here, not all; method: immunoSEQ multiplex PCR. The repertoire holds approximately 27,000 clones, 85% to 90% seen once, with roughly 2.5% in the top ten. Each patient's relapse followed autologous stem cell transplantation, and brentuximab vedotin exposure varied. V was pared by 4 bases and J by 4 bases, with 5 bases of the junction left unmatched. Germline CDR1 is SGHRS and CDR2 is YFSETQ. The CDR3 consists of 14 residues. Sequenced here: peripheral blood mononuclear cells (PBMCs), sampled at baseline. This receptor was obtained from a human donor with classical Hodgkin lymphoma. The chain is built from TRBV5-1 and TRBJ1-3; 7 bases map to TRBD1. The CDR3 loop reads CASSPTGAGNTIYF. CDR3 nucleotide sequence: TGCGCCAGCAGCCCTACAGGGGCCGGAAACACCATATATTTT.